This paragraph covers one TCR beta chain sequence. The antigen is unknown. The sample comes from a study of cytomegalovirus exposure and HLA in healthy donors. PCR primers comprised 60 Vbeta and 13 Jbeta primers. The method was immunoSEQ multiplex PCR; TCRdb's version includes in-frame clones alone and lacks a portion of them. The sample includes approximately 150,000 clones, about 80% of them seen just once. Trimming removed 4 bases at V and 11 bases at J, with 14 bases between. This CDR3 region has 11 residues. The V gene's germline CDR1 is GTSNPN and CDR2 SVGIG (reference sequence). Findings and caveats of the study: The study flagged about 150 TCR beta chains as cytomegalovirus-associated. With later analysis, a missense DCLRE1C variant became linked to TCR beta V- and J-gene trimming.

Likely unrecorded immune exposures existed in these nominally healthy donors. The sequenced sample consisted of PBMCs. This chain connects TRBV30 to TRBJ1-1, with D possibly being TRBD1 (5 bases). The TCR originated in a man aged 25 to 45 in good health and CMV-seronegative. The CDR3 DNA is TGTGCCTGGAACAGGCCCGGAGGGGCTTTCTTT. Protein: CAWNRPGGAFF.